A single sample is the source of the 30 T cell receptor beta chains below, sequenced in a study of spatial heterogeneity in lung cancer. The time point was: sample taken at primary tumor resection. TCRdb recomputed calls from the 5' RACE reads with MiXCR, one row per CDR3 protein. The table has over 5,500 distinct CDR3 sequences, around 15% seen once. The study's findings and limits: Counts of expanded intratumoral alpha and beta TCRs tracked tumor mutation counts.

These TCRs are of unknown antigen specificity. Source: lung tumor tissue, taken at surgery. The receptors come from a male donor with early-stage non-small cell lung cancer.

This clonotype is medium-sized. Within a library made for alpha chains, this beta chain is off target, and its count is uninformative. The rearrangement joins TRBV12-3 or TRBV12-4 to TRBJ1-1; a possible D gene is TRBD1 (6 bases). The V gene lost 6 bases and the J gene lost 3 bases, with 14 bases spanning the gap. The CDR3 has 14 residues. The CDR3 spells CASSSQGTDTEAFF. The CDR3 region has the DNA TGTGCCAGCAGCAGTCAGGGGACCGACACTGAAGCTTTCTTT.

This clonotype is medium-sized by share. Because this beta chain is a stray read in a library intended to capture alpha chains, its abundance should not be given much weight. V is TRBV7-2 and J is TRBJ2-7, with no clear D. Trimming stripped 5 bases from V and 3 bases from J, with 11 bases between. The germline V gene has CDR1 SGHTA and CDR2 FQGNSA. The length of the CDR3 is 13 residues. CDR3 loop: CASSLGRIYEQYF. The CDR3 DNA reads TGTGCCAGCAGCCTTGGACGGATCTACGAGCAGTACTTC. The whole variable domain, filled in from reference TRBV7-2 and TRBJ2-7, reads GAGVSQSPSNKVTEKGKDVELRCDPISGHTALYWYRQSLGQGLEFLIYFQGNSAPDKSGLPSDRFSAERTGGSVSTLTIQRTQQEDSAVYLCASSLGRIYEQYFGPGTRLTVT.

At least ten counts were recorded for this clonotype. This beta chain is a stray read from a library made for alpha chains; its abundance is not meaningful. The gene calls are TRBV11-2 and TRBJ1-2; no clear D gene. Germline CDR1 reads SGHAT; CDR2 reads FQNNGV. The V end lost 4 bases, the J end lost 0 bases, and 9 bases lay between the germline ends. The CDR3 is 14 amino acids. CDR3 loop: CASSSSRTNYGYTF. The CDR3 DNA reads as TGTGCCAGCAGCTCCAGCAGAACTAACTATGGCTACACCTTC.

This clonotype has at least ten counts. The library was designed around alpha chains, so this beta chain is a stray read whose abundance carries little weight. The chain has TRBV5-6 and TRBJ1-1, with unresolved D. Trimming took off 2 bases at V and 8 bases at J, with 10 bases between the two ends. CDR1 and CDR2 (germline): SGHDT, YYEEEE. CDR3 size: 12 residues. CDR3 amino acids: CASSFSPLEAFF. CDR3 DNA: TGTGCCAGCAGCTTTAGTCCGCTGGAAGCTTTCTTT.

This clonotype was observed many times. This beta chain lies outside the target of a library built for alpha chains; its clone size means little. This chain links TRBV28 with TRBJ2-1; TRBD2 might be the D (6 bases). Trimming took off 2 bases at V and 6 bases at J, with 14 bases between the two ends. The germline CDR1 and CDR2 sequences are MDHEN and SYDVKM. This CDR3 contains 15 residues. The CDR3 coding sequence is TGTGCCAGCAGTTTAGTGTTAGCGGAGCTCAATGAGCAGTTCTTC. This sequence encodes CASSLVLAELNEQFF.

Turning to this clonotype: Found in a library prepared for alpha chains, this beta chain is an off-target read, and its abundance has little meaning. In nucleotides, the CDR3 is TGTGCCAGCAGTGGCCCTAGCGGGGGGAATATAGATACGCAGTATTTT. It specifies CASSGPSGGNIDTQYF. The rearrangement joins TRBV6-1 to TRBJ2-3; the match to TRBD2 covers 11 bases. V shed 4 bases, J shed 5 bases, and the junction held 8 bases outside the gene matches. The germline V gene encodes CDR1 MNHNS and CDR2 SASEGT. CDR3 length equals 16 residues.

This clonotype counts as medium-sized. In a library made to pick up alpha chains, this beta chain is a stray read with a size that means little. This rearrangement joins TRBV3-1 to TRBJ2-2; TRBD1 aligns across 8 bases. This CDR3 has 14 residues. After removal of 3 bases from V and 10 bases from J, the junction contained 7 bases not matched to a gene. Germline lookup yields CDR1 LGHDT and CDR2 YNNKEL (reference sequence). The DNA of the CDR3 is TGTGCCAGCAGCCAGGCGACAGGGGCAGTGGAGCTGTTTTTT. It specifies CASSQATGAVELFF.

Details on this clonotype: This beta chain is off target for a library built for alpha chains, so its abundance means little. The chain joins TRBV29-1 to TRBJ1-2; possible D gene TRBD1, 5 bases. V was cut by 6 bases and J by 4 bases, with 15 bases left in between. The CDR3 spans 13 residues. The germline V gene encodes CDR1 SQVTM and CDR2 ANQGSEA. CDR3 sequence reads: CSVHDSLSYGYTF. The CDR3 DNA follows: TGCAGCGTCCATGACAGTTTGTCCTATGGCTACACCTTC.

This clonotype is medium-sized by share. Little can be read into the size of this beta chain, an off-target read in a library designed for alpha chains. The chain links TRBV9 to TRBJ1-2, with a weak D call TRBD1 (5 bases). V lost 4 bases, J lost 7 bases, and 14 bases lay in between. The CDR3 sequence is 13 residues long. Germline lookup yields CDR1 SGDLS and CDR2 YYNGEE. The CDR3 DNA follows: TGTGCCAGCAGCCTGAGGATGGGGGGTGGCTACACCTTC. Amino acids: CASSLRMGGGYTF.

A remark on this clonotype: This beta chain lies outside the target of a library built for alpha chains; its clone size means little. V gene TRBV12-3 or TRBV12-4 combines with J gene TRBJ1-6; the D gene is possibly TRBD1 (5 bases). CDR3 length equals 15 residues. V was shortened by 5 bases and J by 14 bases, with 22 bases between the two germline ends. The CDR3 protein is CASSPPRSGTFALHF. The CDR3 region has the DNA TGTGCCAGCAGTCCCCCGCGCTCAGGGACGTTTGCCCTCCACTTT.

By proportion, this clonotype is medium-sized. Because the library targeted alpha chains, this beta chain is an off-target read whose size means little. This chain joins TRBV4-3 and TRBJ1-2, with D possibly TRBD1 on 5 matching bases. This CDR3 comprises 16 residues. Germline CDR1 and CDR2: LGHNA and YSLEER. The V end was cut by 0 bases, the J end by 8 bases, with 19 bases between. CDR3: CASSQDRGQGPGGYTF. CDR3 DNA sequence: TGCGCCAGCAGCCAAGATAGAGGGCAGGGCCCAGGCGGCTACACCTTC.

This clonotype was counted only a few times. As an off-target read in a library built for alpha chains, this beta chain has a frequency of little significance. The chain combines TRBV20-1 with TRBJ2-3; maybe TRBD1 (6 bases). Looked up from germline, CDR1 is DFQATT and CDR2 is SNEGSKA (reference sequence). This CDR3 comprises 18 residues. Trimming removed 0 bases at V and 2 bases at J, with 21 bases between. CDR3 coding DNA: TGCAGTGCTAGAGATTCACGCAGGGGTCTTGGACCCACAGATACGCAGTATTTT. Translated: CSARDSRRGLGPTDTQYF.

By share of the sample, this clonotype is medium-sized (0.01 to 0.1%). A library made for alpha chains picked up this beta chain off target, so its size means little. The chain recombines TRBV6-2 or TRBV6-3 with TRBJ2-6, with D tentatively TRBD2 (5 bases). Per germline, CDR1 MNHEY and CDR2 SVGEGT. The length of the CDR3 is 13 residues. V was shortened by 10 bases and J by 3 bases, with 10 bases between the two germline ends. The DNA for the CDR3 is TGTGCCACCCGCCGGGGTGGGGCCAACGTCCTGACTTTC. It translates to CATRRGGANVLTF.

This clonotype was counted ten times or more. This beta chain slipped into a library made for alpha chains as a stray read, so its size is not meaningful. The chain links TRBV27 to TRBJ2-2; D is possibly TRBD2 (5 bases). CDR1 MNHEY and CDR2 SMNVEV come from the germline V gene (reference sequence). The CDR3 is 13 residues long. The V end lost 7 bases, the J end lost 4 bases, and 10 bases lay between the germline ends. The CDR3: CASMLGVTGELFF. The CDR3 coding sequence is TGTGCCAGCATGCTCGGGGTCACCGGGGAGCTGTTTTTT.

This clonotype showed up many times. This beta chain appears as a stray read in a library generated for alpha chains; its size is not informative. The V call is TRBV7-2, the J call TRBJ2-3, with D unclear. This CDR3 spans 16 amino acids. The germline V gene encodes CDR1 SGHTA and CDR2 FQGNSA. V lost 7 bases to trimming and J lost 5 bases, with 22 bases between them. CDR3 region: CASTLKTTGRQDTQYF. CDR3 coding DNA: TGTGCCAGCACCCTCAAAACCACCGGGCGTCAAGATACGCAGTATTTT.

This clonotype rates as medium-sized. With the library built for alpha chains, this beta chain is off target and its frequency is not meaningful. V and J are TRBV20-1 and TRBJ1-4, with TRBD1 matching over 9 bases. V lost 2 bases, J lost 7 bases, and 14 bases stayed unmatched. The CDR3 is made up of 17 amino acids. The germline V gene encodes CDR1 DFQATT and CDR2 SNEGSKA (reference sequence). The CDR3 DNA reads TGCAGTGCTAGACCGAGGGGACAGGGTGATTATAGTGAAAAACTGTTTTTT. As protein: CSARPRGQGDYSEKLFF.

In this sample, this clonotype turned up many times. Because the library targeted alpha chains, this beta chain is an off-target read whose size means little. This sequence joins TRBV27 and TRBJ2-2, with 7 bases matching TRBD1. Germline V gene sequence: CDR1 MNHEY, CDR2 SMNVEV (reference sequence). The CDR3 runs to 16 residues. J was trimmed by 2 bases and V by 6 bases; bases with no gene match: 9. CDR3 loop: CASRPPGQLNTGELFF. DNA for the CDR3: TGTGCCAGCAGACCCCCGGGACAGCTAAACACCGGGGAGCTGTTTTTT.

This clonotype rates as medium-sized. Since the library was made to target alpha chains, this beta chain is a stray read and its abundance is not meaningful. The chain has TRBV28 and TRBJ1-2; TRBD1 might be the D (6 bases). The germline V gene encodes CDR1 MDHEN and CDR2 SYDVKM. V was clipped by 7 bases and J by 4 bases, with 13 bases between them. The CDR3 is 13 amino acids. The CDR3 DNA follows: TGTGCCAGCACATCCGGGGGCTCCTATGGCTACACCTTC. Encoded protein: CASTSGGSYGYTF.

This clonotype is labeled as medium-sized. This beta chain is an unintended read in a library built for alpha chains; its size means little. The chain has TRBV5-6 and TRBJ1-1; D is undetermined. Looked up from germline, CDR1 is SGHDT and CDR2 is YYEEEE. V was trimmed by 2 bases and J by 0 bases, leaving 14 bases between them. The CDR3 is made up of 16 amino acids. The DNA for the CDR3 is TGTGCCAGCAGCTTATTGAACGGAATCATGAACACTGAAGCTTTCTTT. Translation: CASSLLNGIMNTEAFF. Based on the CDR3 plus reference TRBV5-6 and TRBJ1-1, the full variable domain is DAGVTQSPTHLIKTRGQQVTLRCSPKSGHDTVSWYQQALGQGPQFIFQYYEEEERQRGNFPDRFSGHQFPNYSSELNVNALLLGDSALYLCASSLLNGIMNTEAFFGQGTRLTVV.

This clonotype was seen more than once but under ten times. The library was designed around alpha chains, so this beta chain is a stray read whose abundance carries little weight. V and J are TRBV29-1 and TRBJ1-1; TRBD1 might be the D (6 bases). There are 14 residues in the CDR3. The V gene lost 4 bases and the J gene lost 2 bases, with 14 bases spanning the gap. From germline, CDR1 is SQVTM and CDR2 ANQGSEA. In DNA, the CDR3 is TGCAGCGTTGGGCCGGGACACCCTAACACTGAAGCTTTCTTT. This translates into CSVGPGHPNTEAFF.

This clonotype was seen at least ten times. Because the library targeted alpha chains, this beta chain is an off-target read whose size means little. CDR3 coding DNA: TGTGCCAGCAGCCTGAGTGTGACAGGGTACCCCGGGGAGCTGTTTTTT. Protein sequence: CASSLSVTGYPGELFF. The chain has TRBV7-9 and TRBJ2-2; 7 bases agree with TRBD1. Germline V CDR1 and CDR2: SEHNR, FQNEAQ (reference sequence). The CDR3 spans 16 residues. Unmatched junction bases numbered 12, after V lost 5 bases and J lost 6 bases.

This clonotype is categorized as medium-sized. Within a library made for alpha chains, this beta chain is off target, and its count is uninformative. This chain uses TRBV6-2 or TRBV6-3 with TRBJ1-1; no clear D gene. V gave up 2 bases and J gave up 0 bases, with 13 bases separating them. Germline values: CDR1 MNHEY, CDR2 SVGEGT. The CDR3 spans 16 residues. The chain's CDR3 is CASSYGIWSLNTEAFF. CDR3 bases: TGTGCCAGCAGTTACGGGATCTGGAGCCTGAACACTGAAGCTTTCTTT.

Relative to its sample, this clonotype is medium-sized. For a library built for alpha chains, this beta chain is a stray read; little rests on its size. The chain carries TRBV7-9 and TRBJ2-1; D uncertain. This CDR3 has 12 amino acids. With 3 bases removed from V and 10 bases from J, the gap between germline ends came to 10 bases. The germline CDR1 and CDR2 sequences are SEHNR and FQNEAQ (reference sequence). The DNA for the CDR3 is TGTGCCAGCAGCTTTTCCTTGGGCGAGCAGTTCTTC. Its translation is CASSFSLGEQFF.

As regards this clonotype: Because this beta chain is a stray read in a library intended to capture alpha chains, its abundance should not be given much weight. The chain links TRBV20-1 to TRBJ1-5; 11 nucleotides align to TRBD1. Germline-derived CDR1 and CDR2 are DFQATT and SNEGSKA (reference sequence). The junction had 10 bases not matched to a gene; V was cut back by 5 bases and J by 7 bases. The CDR3 consists of 15 residues. The DNA of the CDR3 is TGCAGTGCTTGCGAGTCCGGGACAGGGGGACAGCCCCAGCATTTT. Its translation: CSACESGTGGQPQHF.

In this sample, this clonotype is medium-sized (0.01 to 0.1%). Found in a library prepared for alpha chains, this beta chain is an off-target read, and its abundance has little meaning. This sequence joins TRBV4-2 and TRBJ2-7; the match to TRBD2 covers 7 bases. The CDR3 runs to 15 residues. The germline gives CDR1 LGHNA, CDR2 YNFKEQ. Germline trimming cut 0 bases from V and 2 bases from J; bases unmatched to any gene: 4. CDR3 sequence: CASSQERAGTYEQYF. The CDR3 DNA reads as TGTGCCAGCAGCCAAGAAAGAGCGGGAACCTACGAGCAGTACTTC.

As regards this clonotype: This beta chain slipped into a library made for alpha chains as a stray read, so its size is not meaningful. The chain carries TRBV14 and TRBJ2-1; D possibly corresponds to TRBD2 (5 bases). V was shortened by 3 bases and J by 2 bases, with 11 bases between the two germline ends. CDR1 and CDR2 (germline): SGHDN, FVKESK. This CDR3 is built from 15 residues. The CDR3 DNA reads as TGTGCCAGCAGCCAGACGGACTTAACCTACAATGAGCAGTTCTTC. This translates into CASSQTDLTYNEQFF.

This clonotype occurred a few times. Found in a library prepared for alpha chains, this beta chain is an off-target read, and its abundance has little meaning. This chain connects TRBV6-2 or TRBV6-3 to TRBJ2-5; 8 bases are a match to TRBD1. Germline V gene lookup returns CDR1 MNHEY and CDR2 SVGEGT. The junction had 7 bases not matched to a gene; V was cut back by 0 bases and J by 4 bases. The CDR3 is 16 residues long. The CDR3 reads CASSYSQTGVVETQYF. As DNA, the CDR3 is TGTGCCAGCAGTTACTCTCAGACAGGGGTCGTAGAGACCCAGTACTTC.

As regards this clonotype: This beta chain is a stray sequence in a library constructed for alpha chains; its clone size is not meaningful. The J gene is TRBJ2-7, the V gene TRBV5-5, with 8 bases that match TRBD2. The CDR3 extends over 17 amino acids. With V trimmed by 3 bases and J by 3 bases, 14 bases remained unmatched. CDR1 is SGHKS and CDR2 is YYEKEE in the germline V gene (reference sequence). The CDR3 sequence is CASSSESGSKGGYEQYF. The CDR3 region has the DNA TGTGCCAGCAGCTCCGAAAGCGGGAGCAAAGGCGGCTACGAGCAGTACTTC.

This clonotype is categorized as large. A library made for alpha chains picked up this beta chain off target, so its size means little. This chain uses TRBV5-1 with TRBJ2-3; 11 positions agree with TRBD1. J was trimmed by 2 bases and V by 4 bases; bases with no gene match: 9. The germline gives CDR1 SGHRS, CDR2 YFSETQ. This CDR3 is 17 amino acids long. The CDR3 protein is CASSPTGTGGATDTQYF. CDR3 DNA: TGCGCCAGCAGCCCTACCGGGACAGGGGGGGCCACAGATACGCAGTATTTT.

There are many counts of this clonotype. This beta chain lies outside the target of a library built for alpha chains; its clone size means little. V gene TRBV6-2 or TRBV6-3 combines with J gene TRBJ2-5; maybe TRBD2 (6 bases). Germline lookup yields CDR1 MNHEY and CDR2 SVGEGT. The CDR3 length is 12 residues. V was pared by 4 bases and J by 7 bases, with 10 bases between. The CDR3 sequence is CASSSAEGTQYF. DNA of the CDR3: TGTGCCAGCAGTTCTGCGGAGGGGACCCAGTACTTC.